This entry is about one T cell receptor beta chain. The assay was immunoSEQ multiplex PCR, and TCRdb's table has in-frame clones only and misses some. Here the sample spans approximately 99,000 clones, approximately 95% being singletons. This sample is part of a study of technical replicates of blood from several donors. Sequencing was carried out using T cells isolated from PBMCs. The TCR was taken from a human donor in good health.

The CDR3 region is CASSWANQPQHF. In nucleotides, the CDR3 is TGTGCCAGTAGTTGGGCAAATCAGCCCCAGCATTTT. This rearrangement joins TRBV19 to TRBJ1-5; D is uncertain. Trimming removed 5 bases from V and 4 bases from J, with 6 bases in between. CDR3 size: 12 residues. Germline CDR1 is LNHDA and CDR2 is SQIVND (reference sequence).